Described below is a single TCR beta chain sequence and its context. This receptor's antigen is unknown. One base away there is no much larger clone; base qualities are not given. The CDR3 goes from the cysteine to the phenylalanine over 12 residues. The sequence is cut down to CDR3 DNA, 36 bases in frame from base 1. The germline V gene provides CDR1 SGHTA and CDR2 FQGNSA. V is cut by 6 bases and J by 1 base, and the space between the germline ends is 6 bases. The receptor library was made with RT-PCR. TCRdb lists the instrument as Illumina HiSeq 2500. Through fastp at Q25 and MiXCR, TCRdb rebuilt clones from the public reads, retaining in-frame beta chains. Identical CDR3 protein sequences are pooled into one entry, listed with their most common genes and DNA. The sample table lists 290,000 or so distinct CDR3 sequences, roughly 22% of them with a count of one. Around a tenth of the sample is taken by the ten largest.

The data originate from a study of response to subunit inactivated influenza vaccine listed by TCRdb under 2018. As for the study more broadly: To follow how T cells responded to a trivalent subunit inactivated influenza vaccine, the researchers relied on deep quantitative profiling of the T cell receptor repertoire. Here is what the overall study found, with its caveats: The authors suggested that each seasonal influenza vaccination may recruit only a limited number of new T cells.

This receptor chain uses TRBV7-2 and TRBJ1-1, with no confident D gene call. This clonotype was sampled from a man in his fifties or sixties who received an inactivated influenza vaccine. Donor details come from another sample of the same person, matched by shared clones. The input for sequencing was PBMCs from blood, taken less than 22 months after vaccination. For the CDR3, the sequence is CASRSSNTEAFF. The sequenced DNA: TGTGCCAGCAGGTCCTCGAACACTGAAGCTTTCTTT.